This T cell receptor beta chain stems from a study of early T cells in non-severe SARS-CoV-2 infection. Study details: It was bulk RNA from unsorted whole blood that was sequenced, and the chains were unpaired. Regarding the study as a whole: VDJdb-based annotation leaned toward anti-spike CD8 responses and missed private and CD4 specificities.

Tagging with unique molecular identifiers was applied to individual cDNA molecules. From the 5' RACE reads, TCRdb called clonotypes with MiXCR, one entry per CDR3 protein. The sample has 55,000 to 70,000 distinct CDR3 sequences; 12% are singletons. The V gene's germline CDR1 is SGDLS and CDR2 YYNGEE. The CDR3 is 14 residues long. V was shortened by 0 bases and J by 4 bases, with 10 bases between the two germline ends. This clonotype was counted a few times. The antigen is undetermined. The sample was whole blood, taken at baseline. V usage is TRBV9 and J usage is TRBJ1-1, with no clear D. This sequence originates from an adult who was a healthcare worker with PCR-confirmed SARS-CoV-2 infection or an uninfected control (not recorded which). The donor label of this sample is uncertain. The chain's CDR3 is CASSVGGGSTEAFF. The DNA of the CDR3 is TGTGCCAGCAGCGTAGGAGGAGGATCCACTGAAGCTTTCTTT.